The 9 T cell receptor beta chains below all came from one sample that was sequenced in a study of cytomegalovirus exposure and HLA in healthy donors. PCR employed 60 Vbeta and 13 Jbeta primers. Method: immunoSEQ multiplex PCR; TCRdb's copy keeps in-frame clones and lacks some. Altogether around 170,000 clones are present, 60% to 85% being singletons, with the ten largest covering around 3.2%. Input material: PBMCs. The receptors come from a woman in her forties or fifties in good health and CMV-seropositive.

The chain is built from TRBV5-1 and TRBJ2-1; D call uncertain. CDR3 size: 15 residues. V was shortened by 7 bases and J by 4 bases, with 18 bases between the two germline ends. CDR1 SGHRS and CDR2 YFSETQ come from the germline V gene. The CDR3 protein is CASSPRQPFYNEQFF. DNA of the CDR3: TGCGCCAGCTCCCCCAGGCAGCCCTTTTACAATGAGCAGTTCTTC.

The J gene is TRBJ1-1, the V gene TRBV7-3; tentative D call: TRBD1 (6 bases). CDR1 is SGHTA and CDR2 is FQGTGA in the germline V gene. Between the trimmed V and J ends, which lost 5 bases and 2 bases, there was a span of 15 bases. This CDR3 has 15 residues. The CDR3 coding sequence is TGTGCCAGCAGCCCTTCCGGACAGCCAAACACTGAAGCTTTCTTT. Translating it yields CASSPSGQPNTEAFF.

The V call is TRBV7-9, the J call TRBJ1-1; D possibly corresponds to TRBD1 (5 bases). This CDR3 contains 15 residues. The germline CDR1 and CDR2 sequences are SEHNR and FQNEAQ (reference sequence). Trimming pared 4 bases from V and 0 bases from J, leaving 12 bases between. This CDR3 is CASSSGGAMNTEAFF. CDR3 sequence (DNA): TGTGCCAGCAGCTCCGGAGGGGCCATGAACACTGAAGCTTTCTTT.

The CDR3 sequence: CASSESRVRFF. CDR3 bases: TGTGCCAGCAGTGAATCCAGGGTGCGTTTCTTT. V and J are TRBV25-1 and TRBJ1-1; D possibly corresponds to TRBD1 (5 bases). The CDR3 sequence is 11 residues long. The germline V and J ends were trimmed by 1 base and 13 bases, with 10 bases remaining between them. Germline-derived CDR1 and CDR2 are MGHDK and SYGVNS. Full variable domain (missing parts from reference TRBV25-1 and TRBJ1-1): EADIYQTPRYLVIGTGKKITLECSQTMGHDKMYWYQQDPGMELHLIHYSYGVNSTEKGDLSSESTVSRIRTEHFPLTLESARPSHTSQYLCASSESRVRFFGQGTRLTVV.

The CDR3 bases are TGTGCCAGCAGCCGTACAGGGTTGGGGCGGAACACTGAAGCTTTCTTT. It specifies CASSRTGLGRNTEAFF. This sequence joins TRBV5-5 and TRBJ1-1; weak D call: TRBD1 (6 bases). V was cut by 4 bases and J by 1 base, with 17 bases left in between. Germline assignment: CDR1 SGHKS and CDR2 YYEKEE (reference sequence). CDR3 length: 16 amino acids. The full variable domain, in which reference TRBV5-5 and TRBJ1-1 provide the parts outside the CDR3, is DAGVTQSPTHLIKTRGQQVTLRCSPISGHKSVSWYQQVLGQGPQFIFQYYEKEERGRGNFPDRFSARQFPNYSSELNVNALLLGDSALYLCASSRTGLGRNTEAFFGQGTRLTVV.

The V and J genes are TRBV2 and TRBJ1-3; no firm D call. CDR1 and CDR2 from the germline V gene are SNHLY and FYNNEI. The V and J ends lost 4 bases and 0 bases respectively, with 7 bases between them. This CDR3 is built from 14 residues. The CDR3 reads CASSVGSSGNTIYF. The CDR3 DNA reads as TGTGCCAGCAGTGTTGGCAGCTCTGGAAACACCATATATTTT.

V gene TRBV27 combines with J gene TRBJ1-1; 7 bases are a match to TRBD1. Losses at the gene ends were 6 bases for V and 3 bases for J; bases not matched to a gene: 10. The CDR3 length is 15 residues. Germline CDR1 is MNHEY and CDR2 is SMNVEV (reference sequence). CDR3 bases: TGTGCCAGCAGCTCGGATACCAGGGGGTACACTGAAGCTTTCTTT. Protein product: CASSSDTRGYTEAFF.

This sequence joins TRBV30 and TRBJ1-1; D not resolved. Germline CDR1 and CDR2: GTSNPN and SVGIG (reference sequence). V was trimmed by 2 bases and J by 3 bases, leaving 13 bases between them. The CDR3 runs 14 residues. CDR3 sequence reads: CAWSPGMLDTEAFF. CDR3 sequence (DNA): TGTGCCTGGAGTCCCGGGATGTTGGACACTGAAGCTTTCTTT.

The CDR3 here is CASSRGTAYGYTF. In DNA form, the CDR3 reads TGTGCCAGCAGCCGCGGGACAGCTTATGGCTACACCTTC. The chain uses TRBV7-8 and TRBJ1-2, with TRBD1 identical over 7 bases. Trimming cost V 5 bases and J 5 bases; bases outside gene matches: 5. Germline V gene lookup returns CDR1 SGHVS and CDR2 FQNEAQ. The CDR3 consists of 13 residues.